This passage covers 32 T cell receptor beta chains from one sample sequenced in a study of T cell responses to AZD1222 COVID-19 vaccine. The repertoire was sequenced with immunoSEQ multiplex PCR; TCRdb's copy has only in-frame clones and lacks some. The table lists about 100,000 clones, about 83% of them singletons. The sample in question was peripheral blood, obtained on day 0 of AZD1222 vaccination. Receptors were obtained from an adult in good health.

The V gene is TRBV19, the J gene TRBJ1-4; D is perhaps TRBD1 (6 bases). Germline V gene data show CDR1 as LNHDA and CDR2 as SQIVND (reference sequence). V dropped 8 bases and J dropped 4 bases, with 20 bases sitting between them. CDR3 length: 16 residues. The CDR3 sequence: CASSPLQGGGNEKLFF. As DNA, the CDR3 is TGTGCCAGTTCGCCCCTACAGGGCGGGGGTAATGAAAAACTGTTTTTT.

This chain connects TRBV27 to TRBJ1-5; D may be TRBD1 (6 bases). The CDR3 has 16 residues. V lost 6 bases to trimming and J lost 0 bases, with 15 bases between them. The germline V gene has CDR1 MNHEY and CDR2 SMNVEV (reference sequence). The CDR3 is CASRMGDNYSNQPQHF. The CDR3 region has the DNA TGTGCCAGCAGAATGGGGGACAACTATAGCAATCAGCCCCAGCATTTT.

The chain recombines TRBV7-2 with TRBJ1-4; D remains unclear. Trimming removed 3 bases at V and 8 bases at J, with 7 bases between. The CDR3 has 12 amino acids. CDR1 and CDR2 from the germline V gene are SGHTA and FQGNSA. CDR3 protein: CASSFGGEKLFF. For the CDR3, the DNA is TGTGCCAGCAGCTTTGGCGGGGAAAAACTGTTTTTT.

The CDR3 region has the DNA TGTGCCAGCAGCTATTCAACTAATGAAAAACTGTTTTTT. This codes for CASSYSTNEKLFF. This chain links TRBV5-6 with TRBJ1-4; D not resolved. The CDR3 extends over 13 amino acids. Germline values: CDR1 SGHDT, CDR2 YYEEEE. V was pared by 3 bases and J by 0 bases, with 3 bases between.

The chain joins TRBV19 to TRBJ1-2, with no clear D. Germline V CDR1 and CDR2: LNHDA, SQIVND (reference sequence). V was pared by 3 bases and J by 2 bases, with 10 bases between. The CDR3 is made up of 14 amino acids. CDR3 in amino acids: CASSIYQANYGYTF. DNA for the CDR3: TGTGCCAGTAGTATTTACCAGGCGAACTATGGCTACACCTTC.

This clone is a singleton in its sample. The V call is TRBV6-2 or TRBV6-3, the J call TRBJ1-5, with 8 bases lining up with TRBD1. CDR3 length equals 15 residues. Germline trimming cut 5 bases from V and 0 bases from J; bases unmatched to any gene: 3. From germline, CDR1 is MNHEY and CDR2 SVGEGT. The CDR3 sequence: CASSRQGYSNQPQHF. Written as DNA, the CDR3 is TGTGCCAGCAGTAGACAGGGGTATAGCAATCAGCCCCAGCATTTT.

The CDR3 loop reads CASSERQGATYEQYF. CDR3 nucleotide sequence: TGTGCCAGCAGTGAGAGACAGGGGGCGACCTACGAGCAGTACTTC. The rearrangement links TRBV6-1 to TRBJ2-7; 10 bases map to TRBD1. CDR3 size: 15 residues. Germline V gene data show CDR1 as MNHNS and CDR2 as SASEGT. V was pared by 3 bases and J by 2 bases, with 4 bases of the junction left unmatched.

The rearrangement links TRBV19 to TRBJ1-1; D may be TRBD1 (5 bases). Per the germline V gene, CDR1 is LNHDA and CDR2 is SQIVND (reference sequence). Trimming pared 3 bases from V and 7 bases from J, leaving 12 bases between. The CDR3 sequence is 13 residues long. CDR3 in amino acids: CASSIGRVGEAFF. The CDR3 region has the DNA TGTGCCAGTAGTATCGGCAGGGTCGGTGAAGCTTTCTTT.

V gene TRBV5-1 combines with J gene TRBJ1-2, with 8 bases identical to TRBD1. CDR3 length equals 13 residues. Germline loops: CDR1 SGHRS, CDR2 YFSETQ. J gave up 5 bases and V 4 bases, and 4 bases lay outside the gene matches. The CDR3 nucleotides are TGCGCCAGCAGCCCGACAGGGGAATATGGCTACACCTTC. The encoded protein is CASSPTGEYGYTF.

V usage is TRBV7-2 and J usage is TRBJ1-3, with TRBD1 as a possible D gene (5 bases). V lost 6 bases and J 1 base, leaving 16 bases between the germline ends. Germline V lookup: CDR1 SGHTA, CDR2 FQGNSA. The CDR3 spans 16 residues. The CDR3 is CASSSPLRGSGNTIYF. In DNA, the CDR3 is TGTGCCAGCAGTTCCCCTCTCCGGGGGTCTGGAAACACCATATATTTT.

V usage is TRBV7-2 and J usage is TRBJ2-1; no reliable D call. The CDR3 consists of 12 residues. Germline V lookup: CDR1 SGHTA, CDR2 FQGNSA. V shed 5 bases and J shed 9 bases, with 11 bases lying between them. The CDR3 reads CASSPRKGEQFF. DNA of the CDR3: TGTGCCAGCAGCCCAAGAAAGGGTGAGCAGTTCTTC.

The rearrangement joins TRBV4-3 to TRBJ1-4, with 9 bases identical to TRBD1. V lost 4 bases to trimming and J lost 5 bases; unmatched junction nucleotides: 8. CDR1 is LGHNA, CDR2 YSLEER, per germline. This CDR3 is 16 amino acids long. For the CDR3, the DNA is TGCGCCAGCAGCCGGGACAGGGCAATGGGGAATGAAAAACTGTTTTTT. Protein sequence: CASSRDRAMGNEKLFF.

V usage is TRBV24-1 and J usage is TRBJ1-6; 8 bases align to TRBD1. V lost 1 base to trimming and J lost 9 bases; unmatched junction nucleotides: 7. The CDR3 totals 16 residues. Germline V gene lookup returns CDR1 KGHDR and CDR2 SFDVKD. The CDR3 loop reads CATSDFQHRGGSPLHF. CDR3 nucleotide sequence: TGTGCCACCAGTGATTTTCAGCACAGGGGGGGTTCACCCCTCCACTTT.

V is TRBV6-5 and J is TRBJ2-7, with a tentative D call TRBD1 (6 bases). V lost 6 bases and J lost 3, with 12 bases in between. Germline values: CDR1 MNHEY, CDR2 SVGAGI. CDR3 length equals 13 residues. As DNA, the CDR3 is TGTGCCAGCAGCCCGACAGGCATCTACGAGCAGTACTTC. Encoded protein: CASSPTGIYEQYF.

V is TRBV11-2 and J is TRBJ2-7; unclear D gene. V was trimmed by 5 bases and J by 6 bases, leaving 14 bases between them. The germline CDR1 and CDR2 sequences are SGHAT and FQNNGV. This CDR3 is built from 13 residues. In DNA form, the CDR3 reads TGTGCCAGCAGCCCAGGACGTCCAATCGAGCAGTACTTC. Translating gives CASSPGRPIEQYF. The complete variable domain, with remaining parts taken from reference TRBV11-2 and TRBJ2-7, reads EAGVAQSPRYKIIEKRQSVAFWCNPISGHATLYWYQQILGQGPKLLIQFQNNGVVDDSQLPKDRFSAERLKGVDSTLKIQPAKLEDSAVYLCASSPGRPIEQYFGPGTRLTVT.

The gene calls are TRBV7-3 and TRBJ2-3, with no clear D. V lost 4 bases, J lost 5 bases, and 7 bases lay in between. Per the germline V gene, CDR1 is SGHTA and CDR2 is FQGTGA. The CDR3 extends over 12 amino acids. The CDR3 coding sequence is TGTGCCAGCAGCTCCCGAGGAGATACGCAGTATTTT. It translates to CASSSRGDTQYF.

Points on this clone: Other DNA sequences within the sample encode an identical CDR3. The rearrangement links TRBV5-1 to TRBJ1-4, with TRBD1 identical over 10 bases. This CDR3 spans 14 amino acids. The germline V gene has CDR1 SGHRS and CDR2 YFSETQ. The V and J ends lost 4 bases and 5 bases, in that order; junction bases with no gene match: 2. CDR3 in amino acids: CASSPGQGNEKLFF. Written as DNA, the CDR3 is TGCGCCAGCAGCCCGGGACAGGGGAATGAAAAACTGTTTTTT.

The chain carries TRBV5-1 and TRBJ1-6; 7 nucleotides line up with TRBD1. After removal of 0 bases from V and 4 bases from J, the junction contained 1 base not matched to a gene. The CDR3 is made up of 15 amino acids. The germline gives CDR1 SGHRS, CDR2 YFSETQ. The CDR3 DNA follows: TGCGCCAGCAGCTTGGAGGGACAGTATAATTCACCCCTCCACTTT. This translates into CASSLEGQYNSPLHF.

The table lists this clone with a few counts. V and J are TRBV18 and TRBJ1-4, with D hard to call. Trimming stripped 1 base from V and 0 bases from J, with 12 bases between. This CDR3 is 17 amino acids long. CDR1 is KGHSH and CDR2 is LQKENI in the germline V gene. The chain's CDR3 is CASSPRRETATNEKLFF. The CDR3 DNA reads as TGTGCCAGCTCACCACGGAGGGAGACGGCAACTAATGAAAAACTGTTTTTT.

The genes are TRBV7-9 and TRBJ2-7, with 9 bases lining up with TRBD1. Germline V gene data show CDR1 as SEHNR and CDR2 as FQNEAQ (reference sequence). V lost 5 bases to trimming and J lost 2 bases; unmatched junction nucleotides: 7. The CDR3 has 15 residues. CDR3 bases: TGTGCCAGCAGCCGTCGACAGGGGGATACCTACGAGCAGTACTTC. Encoded protein: CASSRRQGDTYEQYF. The full variable domain, rest sourced from reference TRBV7-9 and TRBJ2-7, is DTGVSQNPRHKITKRGQNVTFRCDPISEHNRLYWYRQTLGQGPEFLTYFQNEAQLEKSRLLSDRFSAERPKGSFSTLEIQRTEQGDSAMYLCASSRRQGDTYEQYFGPGTRLTVT.

V usage is TRBV7-3 and J usage is TRBJ2-2; D gene uncertain. V was trimmed by 1 base and J by 6 bases, leaving 6 bases between them. The germline CDR1 and CDR2 sequences are SGHTA and FQGTGA. The CDR3 has 13 amino acids. Here the CDR3 reads CASSLIGAGELFF. The CDR3 DNA reads as TGTGCCAGCAGCTTAATTGGAGCCGGGGAGCTGTTTTTT.

The V call is TRBV5-1, the J call TRBJ2-7; D may be TRBD2 (6 bases). The germline V gene has CDR1 SGHRS and CDR2 YFSETQ. CDR3 length: 16 amino acids. Trimming stripped 4 bases from V and 0 bases from J, with 17 bases between. As DNA, the CDR3 is TGCGCCAGCAGCCTGGGGCGGGACTTCTTCTCCTACGAGCAGTACTTC. Its translation: CASSLGRDFFSYEQYF.

The chain joins TRBV10-3 to TRBJ2-5, with TRBD2 matching 8 bases. Germline V lookup: CDR1 ENHRY, CDR2 SYGVKD. V gave up 4 bases and J gave up 5 bases; unmatched junction bases: 12. The CDR3 loop spans 16 amino acids. The CDR3, as DNA: TGTGCCATCAGTGGCCTCTCCGGGACTAGGGGGGAGACCCAGTACTTC. Translating it yields CAISGLSGTRGETQYF.

The rearrangement joins TRBV5-4 to TRBJ1-2; no firm D call. This CDR3 spans 12 amino acids. The germline V gene has CDR1 SGHNT and CDR2 YYREEE (reference sequence). V lost 2 bases and J lost 4, with 6 bases in between. In DNA, the CDR3 is TGTGCCAGCAGCTTAGACGGCTATGGCTACACCTTC. This codes for CASSLDGYGYTF.

The chain is built from TRBV3-1 (or the pseudogene TRBV3-2) and TRBJ2-7; perhaps TRBD1 as D (6 bases). The CDR3 is 16 amino acids. Germline CDR1 is LGHDT and CDR2 is YNNKEL (reference sequence). Trimming stripped 0 bases from V and 2 bases from J, with 14 bases between. The CDR3 here is CASSQDRGFPPYEQYF. In DNA form, the CDR3 reads TGTGCCAGCAGCCAAGACAGGGGCTTTCCCCCCTACGAGCAGTACTTC.

The rearrangement links TRBV5-6 to TRBJ1-6; 7 bases map to TRBD1. J lost 7 bases, V lost 1 base, and 8 bases had no gene match. The length of the CDR3 is 16 residues. The germline V gene has CDR1 SGHDT and CDR2 YYEEEE. The CDR3 protein is CASSLIRGRTNSPLHF. DNA of the CDR3: TGTGCCAGCAGCTTGATTAGGGGGCGAACGAATTCACCCCTCCACTTT.

The chain links TRBV5-1 to TRBJ2-3; 8 positions match TRBD1. J gave up 4 bases and V 0 bases, and 10 bases lay outside the gene matches. CDR3 length equals 17 residues. CDR1 and CDR2 (germline): SGHRS, YFSETQ. CDR3 sequence: CASSLGRGQGFPDTQYF. The CDR3 DNA follows: TGCGCCAGCAGCTTGGGCAGGGGGCAGGGTTTTCCAGATACGCAGTATTTT.

The chain uses TRBV28 and TRBJ2-7, with a possible D match to TRBD2 (5 bases). Germline V gene data show CDR1 as MDHEN and CDR2 as SYDVKM. The V end was cut by 1 base, the J end by 8 bases, with 9 bases between. The CDR3 is 12 residues long. The CDR3 bases are TGTGCCAGCAGTTTATCGGAGCGGCAGCAGTACTTC. Its translation: CASSLSERQQYF.

V and J are TRBV12-3 or TRBV12-4 and TRBJ1-2, with 7 bases matching TRBD1. J lost 7 bases, V lost 5 bases, and 4 bases had no gene match. This CDR3 comprises 12 residues. The CDR3 protein is CASSPTGVGYTF. The CDR3 region has the DNA TGTGCCAGCAGTCCTACAGGGGTTGGCTACACCTTC.

This clone was found a few times. The chain joins TRBV7-2 to TRBJ1-3; maybe TRBD1 (5 bases). Trimming removed 0 bases from V and 0 bases from J, with 9 bases in between. CDR3 length: 16 residues. CDR1 SGHTA and CDR2 FQGNSA come from the germline V gene. CDR3 residues: CASSLAGRGSGNTIYF. CDR3 sequence (DNA): TGTGCCAGCAGCTTAGCGGGGCGGGGCTCTGGAAACACCATATATTTT. Based on the CDR3 plus reference TRBV7-2 and TRBJ1-3, the full variable domain is GAGVSQSPSNKVTEKGKDVELRCDPISGHTALYWYRQSLGQGLEFLIYFQGNSAPDKSGLPSDRFSAERTGGSVSTLTIQRTQQEDSAVYLCASSLAGRGSGNTIYFGEGSWLTVV.

The gene calls are TRBV7-2 and TRBJ2-1, with 14 bases aligning to TRBD2. The trim removed 5 bases at V and 8 bases at J, leaving 5 bases unmatched. The CDR3 totals 15 residues. CDR1 is SGHTA and CDR2 is FQGNSA in the germline V gene. CDR3 amino acids: CASSPGLAGGYEQFF. CDR3 sequence (DNA): TGTGCCAGCAGCCCTGGACTAGCGGGGGGCTATGAGCAGTTCTTC.

The J gene is TRBJ1-3, the V gene TRBV30; D uncertain. Trimming took off 6 bases at V and 0 bases at J, with 9 bases between the two ends. Looked up from germline, CDR1 is GTSNPN and CDR2 is SVGIG (reference sequence). This CDR3 comprises 13 residues. The CDR3 region is CACLGVSGNTIYF. Written as DNA, the CDR3 is TGTGCCTGCCTTGGAGTCTCTGGAAACACCATATATTTT.